A selection of T cell receptor beta chains follows, all from one sample in a study of blood T cells in healthy people across ages. In TCRdb, the 5' RACE reads were re-called with MiXCR into one record per CDR3 protein. The sample shows over 1,500,000 distinct CDR3 sequences, 35% to 50% of them seen only once. Sequenced material: blood. All receptors come from a human donor in good health. Each CDR3 is given without its conserved first and last residue. D genes are given only for firm matches.

J gene	V gene	D gene	CDR3 protein
NA	TRBV7-2	TRBD1	ASTPRDRVSEQY
TRBJ2-1	TRBV13	TRBD2	ASSPLGGGVNEQF
TRBJ2-5	TRBV13	TRBD2	ASSSGPGLAYQETQY
TRBJ2-3	TRBV7-2	TRBD2	ASSVLGGGTDTQY
TRBJ2-5	TRBV9	NA	ASSVASREETQY
TRBJ2-7	TRBV20-1	NA	SARDRRGPGGDEQY
TRBJ1-4	TRBV4-1	NA	ASSQETGGLSEKLF
TRBJ2-6	TRBV7-2	NA	ASSDAGANVRT
TRBJ2-3	TRBV9	NA	ASSEGASNTQY
TRBJ2-2	TRBV20-1	NA	SGLGGHTGELF
NA	TRBV4-1	NA	ASSQEPPGTQY